The 11 T cell receptor beta chains below were found in one sample sequenced in a study of blood T cell repertoires in COVID-19. TCRdb's table, derived via immunoSEQ multiplex PCR, lists solely in-frame clones and lacks some. This table holds 200,000 to 300,000 clones, roughly 76% found once. The sample was peripheral blood. These receptors were obtained from a woman of 80 years or more with COVID-19, enrolled during active disease.

V is TRBV30 and J is TRBJ2-1; the D is unclear. There are 12 residues in the CDR3. V lost 2 bases and J lost 6, with 8 bases in between. Germline V gene data show CDR1 as GTSNPN and CDR2 as SVGIG (reference sequence). The DNA for the CDR3 is TGTGCCTGGAGTAGGAGTGGCAATGAGCAGTTCTTC. Encoded protein: CAWSRSGNEQFF.

This clone was observed a single time. V usage is TRBV3-1 (or the pseudogene TRBV3-2) and J usage is TRBJ1-1; D may be TRBD1 (6 bases). Per germline, CDR1 LGHDT and CDR2 YNNKEL (reference sequence). Trimming took off 3 bases at V and 4 bases at J, with 18 bases between the two ends. The CDR3 runs to 16 residues. DNA of the CDR3: TGTGCCAGCAGCCATCCCCTGGGGGGGGGCGGCACTGAAGCTTTCTTT. This sequence encodes CASSHPLGGGGTEAFF.

The gene calls are TRBV5-1 and TRBJ1-3; D uncertain. Between the trimmed V and J ends, which lost 0 bases and 0 bases, there was a span of 7 bases. The CDR3 contains 15 residues. The germline V gene encodes CDR1 SGHRS and CDR2 YFSETQ. The CDR3 DNA reads TGCGCCAGCAGCTTGGGGCAGAACTCTGGAAACACCATATATTTT. Amino acid sequence: CASSLGQNSGNTIYF.

The table lists this clone with a count of one. This chain links TRBV7-3 with TRBJ1-3, with a tentative D call TRBD1 (6 bases). Germline loops: CDR1 SGHTA, CDR2 FQGTGA. The CDR3 has 15 residues. V was clipped by 0 bases and J by 4 bases, with 10 bases between them. CDR3 bases: TGTGCCAGCAGCTTAACAGCAGGGGCAGGAAACACCATATATTTT. This encodes CASSLTAGAGNTIYF.

The V and J genes are TRBV7-6 and TRBJ1-2; perhaps TRBD1 as D (6 bases). Trimming pared 3 bases from V and 5 bases from J, leaving 19 bases between. CDR3 length: 16 residues. Germline values: CDR1 SGHVS, CDR2 FNYEAQ. The CDR3 here is CASSFEATGRGYGYTF. The CDR3 DNA sequence: TGTGCCAGCAGCTTTGAAGCAACAGGGCGAGGATATGGCTACACCTTC.

The rearrangement joins TRBV5-4 to TRBJ1-6; 7 nucleotides match TRBD1. Unmatched junction bases numbered 5, after V lost 3 bases and J lost 5 bases. The germline V gene has CDR1 SGHNT and CDR2 YYREEE (reference sequence). The CDR3 sequence is 15 residues long. CDR3 coding DNA: TGTGCCAGCAGCTCACCGGACAGGCATAATTCACCCCTCCACTTT. Amino acids: CASSSPDRHNSPLHF.

The chain links TRBV20-1 to TRBJ1-2, with D perhaps matching TRBD1 (5 bases). V lost 7 bases, J lost 8 bases, and 14 bases lay in between. This CDR3 is built from 11 residues. Germline assignment: CDR1 DFQATT and CDR2 SNEGSKA (reference sequence). The CDR3 bases are TGCAGTGGCGTCAGGGATGGCGGCTACACCTTC. Amino acid sequence: CSGVRDGGYTF.

This clone was found many times. The rearrangement uses TRBV7-9 and TRBJ1-2; D gene ambiguous. Germline lookup yields CDR1 SEHNR and CDR2 FQNEAQ (reference sequence). There are 14 residues in the CDR3. Trimming pared 0 bases from V and 4 bases from J, leaving 9 bases between. CDR3 DNA: TGTGCCAGCAGCTTAGCGGGCGGGCGCTATGGCTACACCTTC. Residues: CASSLAGGRYGYTF.

This chain uses TRBV19 with TRBJ1-4; 9 bases agree with TRBD1. Germline trimming cut 6 bases from V and 7 bases from J; bases unmatched to any gene: 6. Germline-derived CDR1 and CDR2 are LNHDA and SQIVND (reference sequence). The CDR3 runs 14 residues. The CDR3 protein is CASSFRDRVEKLFF. CDR3 DNA: TGTGCCAGTAGCTTCCGGGACAGGGTTGAAAAACTGTTTTTT.

The chain recombines TRBV5-1 with TRBJ2-7, with TRBD1 matching over 9 bases. The J segment lost 3 bases and the V segment lost 2 bases, leaving 3 bases of the junction unmatched. This CDR3 has 14 amino acids. Germline V gene data show CDR1 as SGHRS and CDR2 as YFSETQ. The CDR3 DNA sequence: TGCGCCAGCAGCTTAGGGACAGGGATCTACGAGCAGTACTTC. Translation gives CASSLGTGIYEQYF.

This rearrangement joins TRBV6-2 or TRBV6-3 to TRBJ2-7; TRBD1 agrees at 10 bases. The CDR3 is 14 residues long. Germline CDR1 reads MNHEY; CDR2 reads SVGEGT. V gave up 2 bases and J gave up 7 bases; unmatched junction bases: 5. CDR3 DNA sequence: TGTGCCAGCAGTTACCGACAGGGGGCTCGAGAGCAGTACTTC. Translating gives CASSYRQGAREQYF.